The sample holds many counts of the clone carrying this TCR beta chain. What it binds is not known. This CDR3 has 16 amino acids. Trimming stripped 2 bases from V and 7 bases from J, with 20 bases between. CDR1 is MGHRA and CDR2 is YSYEKL in the germline V gene. Using unique molecular identifiers, the investigators prepared the TCRbeta library. TCRdb passed the PCR reads through MiXCR, listing each CDR3 protein once. The table has tens of thousands of distinct CDR3 sequences, around a sixth seen once; the top ten hold approximately 51%. This sample was included in a study of T-cell reconstitution after alpha-beta-depleted transplantation in children. Study-wide results and limits: The main origin of T-cell counts and diversity one year after transplant was newly produced T cells.

The sequence was obtained from a male patient between 2 and 15 years old who had a stem cell transplant for acute lymphoblastic leukemia, so the T cells may come from the graft donor. The sample in question was PBMCs, mostly from graft donor cells, obtained 360 days after TCRalphabeta/CD19-depleted stem cell transplant. This rearrangement joins TRBV4-1 to TRBJ1-1, with unresolved D. The CDR3 reads CASSQSRGRRVGEAFF. CDR3 bases: TGCGCCAGCAGCCAAAGTCGCGGCAGGCGGGTGGGTGAAGCTTTCTTT.